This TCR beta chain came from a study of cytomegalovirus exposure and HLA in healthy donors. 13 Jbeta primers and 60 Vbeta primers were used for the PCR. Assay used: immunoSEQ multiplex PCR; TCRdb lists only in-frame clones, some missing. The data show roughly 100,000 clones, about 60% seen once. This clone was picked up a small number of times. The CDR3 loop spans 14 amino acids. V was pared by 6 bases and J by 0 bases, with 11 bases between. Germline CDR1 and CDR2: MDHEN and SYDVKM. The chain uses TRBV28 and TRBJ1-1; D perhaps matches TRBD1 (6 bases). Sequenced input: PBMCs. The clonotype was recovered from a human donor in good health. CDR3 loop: CASRHGTLNTEAFF. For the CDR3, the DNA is TGTGCCAGCAGACATGGGACACTGAACACTGAAGCTTTCTTT.